This TCR beta chain was captured by sequencing in a study of T-cell memory formation after mild COVID-19. With 4 bases removed from V and 6 bases from J, the gap between germline ends came to 16 bases. Germline CDR1 SEHNR, CDR2 FQNEAQ (reference sequence). The CDR3 is 15 residues long. TCRdb called the 5' RACE reads again in MiXCR, with one record for every CDR3 protein. The sample comprises under 90,000 distinct CDR3 sequences, more than 11% of which are singletons, and about 31% rests with the top ten. The chain links TRBV7-9 to TRBJ1-5; D is possibly TRBD1 (5 bases). The sequence was obtained from an adult woman who had mild COVID-19 (a few samples of this study predate the infection). Cell type and time point are not known. Sequenced sample: PBMCs or a T cell subset sorted from them (not recorded which). The CDR3 here is CASSSGVGTSQPQHF. In DNA, the CDR3 is TGTGCCAGCAGCTCGGGGGTCGGGACTAGTCAGCCCCAGCATTTT.